Detailed here is one TCR beta chain. Its antigen remains undetermined. Base-call qualities are not available, and no considerably larger clone is one nucleotide away. The sample is drawn from a study of blood T cell repertoires in COVID-19 (dated by TCRdb to the early 2020s). At the level of the whole study: Collaborator samples came from the United States, Italy and Spain and covered acute and convalescent phases of COVID-19. The material from the prospective study consisted of cDNA or gDNA derived from T cells, B-cell-depleted T cells, or PBMCs. Deeply sampled blood TCRbeta repertoires from subjects exposed to, actively infected with, or recovered from COVID-19 were included in the dataset. The repertoires were released in a freely available public database meant as a resource for research on the immune response to SARS-CoV-2. The samples were drawn from two sources: the first 160 participants of the ongoing ImmuneRACE study, and over 950 subjects contributed by 6 global collaborators. The sample metadata nearly always contained a de-identified subject ID, COVID-19 status, age in years and sex. Where available, HLA class I and class II types were obtained from metadata supplied by the sample provider rather than from assay-based typing. What the authors observed across the whole study: The amount of clinical and demographic metadata varied by source and participant and was provided uncurated.

The germline V gene (reference sequence) sets CDR1 to LNHNV and CDR2 to YYDKDF. Counted from cysteine to phenylalanine, this CDR3 has 15 amino acids. Only the CDR3 part of the read is kept: 45 bases, read in frame from the first base. V trim: 9 bases; J trim: 7 bases; unmatched bases: 10. TCRbeta CDR3 regions were amplified from genomic DNA by means of the immunoSEQ Assay, a bias-controlled multiplex PCR. Per the source publication's procedure: The number of nucleated cells in each sample was estimated by amplification of reference gene primers within the assay. Sequence reads were collapsed and filtered to measure the absolute abundance of every unique TCRbeta CDR3 rearrangement. For each sample, productive Simpson clonality was calculated by taking the square root of Simpson's diversity index across productive rearrangements. Not all clones reach the TCRdb copy of this immuneACCESS table, which keeps in-frame sequences only. Checked studies attribute under half of the gap to unresolved V genes and leave the rest unexplained. V and J calls and clone size are those listed in that table; D and trimming were worked out from the DNA. This sample gives about 74,000 clones in total; 80% to 90% of them show up just once. In total, the top ten clones hold over 25% of the sample.

Collaborating institutions collected whole blood in K2EDTA tubes following their own protocols. For TCRbeta analysis, collaborators shipped samples as frozen whole blood, isolated PBMCs, or DNA extracted from either of those sample types. Source material: peripheral blood. The TCR originated in a woman older than 75 with active or convalescent COVID-19. Recombination connected TRBV15 to TRBJ2-2; 11 of the junction bases match TRBD2. CDR3 protein: CATWSSGGPIGELFF. The DNA reads TGTGCCACTTGGTCTAGCGGGGGGCCCATCGGGGAGCTGTTTTTT.